This TCR beta chain was observed in a study of molecular identifiers for immune sequencing clone quantification. In this sample, this clonotype turned up many times. Germline lookup yields CDR1 LGHNA and CDR2 YSLEER. V lost 0 bases and J lost 6, with 16 bases in between. The CDR3 covers 16 residues. TCRdb ran MiXCR on the PCR reads and lists one entry per CDR3 protein. The sample contains about 23,000 distinct CDR3 sequences, 17% of which appear only once. The source is a human donor in good health. Some libraries in this study had Jurkat cell RNA spiked in. Sequencing used naive CD8+ T cells from blood, with Jurkat cell RNA spiked in. Documented subset: FACS-sorted CD8+CD4-CCR7+CD45RA+ naive T cells. The chain is built from TRBV4-3 and TRBJ2-3; D possibly corresponds to TRBD1 (5 bases). CDR3 amino acids: CASSQDVGRAGDTQYF. Written as DNA, the CDR3 is TGCGCCAGCAGCCAAGATGTCGGCAGGGCTGGCGATACGCAGTATTTT.